These T cell receptor beta chains were read from a single sample in a study of T cell repertoires in cytomegalovirus infection. Which antigens these TCRs recognize remains unknown. TCRdb analysed the reads with MiXCR anew, one entry per CDR3 protein. The sample has about 830,000 distinct CDR3 sequences; about 31% are singletons. The source was cultured CD8+ T cells from PBMCs, collected from culture after CMV antigen stimulation. These receptors all come from a human donor in good health (CMV status not recorded). Some clones in this sample may be carry-over from other donors' samples. Each CDR3 is given with its conserved first and last residue. D genes are given only for firm matches. Rows give clone size only sometimes, using once, few, many, or a class for an expanded clone.

d_gene	v_gene	j_gene	abundance	CDR3aa	CDR3nt
TRBD1	TRBV4-1	TRBJ1-6	.	CASSQETGTGGFGSPLHF	TGCGCCAGCAGCCAGGAAACCGGGACAGGGGGCTTCGGTTCACCCCTCCACTTT
.	TRBV7-2	TRBJ1-1	.	CASSVTGPLSLEAFF	TGTGCCAGCAGCGTGACCGGGCCCCTCTCGTTGGAAGCTTTCTTT
TRBD1	TRBV27	TRBJ2-2	few	CASSFLDRGRNTGELFF	TGTGCCAGCAGTTTTTTGGACAGGGGAAGGAACACCGGGGAGCTGTTTTTT
TRBD1	TRBV7-6	TRBJ1-2	.	CAGSPTGYGYTF	TGTGCCGGCAGCCCGACAGGGTATGGCTACACCTTC
TRBD2	TRBV9	TRBJ2-3	.	CASSVYSGATDTQYF	TGTGCCAGCAGCGTATATAGCGGGGCCACAGATACGCAGTATTTT
.	TRBV19	TRBJ1-1	few	CASRGERMNTEAFF	TGTGCCAGTAGGGGCGAGAGAATGAACACTGAAGCTTTCTTT
.	TRBV11-2	TRBJ1-2	.	CASSLTGTDGYTF	TGTGCCAGCAGCTTAACGGGGACTGATGGCTACACCTTC
.	TRBV7-8	TRBJ2-4	many	CASSPGWGEAAKNIQYF	TGTGCCAGCAGCCCCGGATGGGGAGAGGCGGCCAAAAACATTCAGTACTTC
TRBD2	TRBV12-3/TRBV12-4	TRBJ2-3	many	CASSLKTSAPTDTQYF	TGTGCCAGCAGTTTAAAAACTAGCGCTCCCACAGATACGCAGTATTTT
.	TRBV12-3/TRBV12-4	TRBJ1-3	few	CATPGPSPGNTIYF	TGTGCCACCCCTGGGCCTTCTCCCGGAAACACCATATATTTT
.	TRBV6-5	TRBJ1-2	.	CASSPTRGDGYTF	TGTGCCAGCAGCCCTACCAGAGGGGACGGCTACACCTTC
TRBD1	TRBV19	TRBJ1-5	.	CASKGQGMQPQHF	TGTGCCAGTAAGGGACAGGGCATGCAGCCCCAGCATTTT
TRBD1	TRBV7-2	TRBJ2-1	.	CASSWIPGQDFNEQFF	TGTGCCAGCAGCTGGATTCCGGGACAGGATTTCAATGAGCAGTTCTTC
.	TRBV7-8	TRBJ1-4	few	CASSSSREKLFF	TGTGCCAGCAGCTCGTCTAGGGAAAAACTGTTTTTT
.	TRBV7-6	TRBJ1-1	many	CASSLAGARGTEAFF	TGTGCCAGCAGCTTAGCGGGGGCGAGAGGCACTGAAGCTTTCTTT
.	TRBV7-9	TRBJ2-7	.	CASRQTGTYEQYF	TGTGCCAGCAGACAAACAGGGACGTACGAGCAGTACTTC
TRBD1	TRBV20-1	TRBJ1-2	.	CSARERTGQNYGYTF	TGCAGTGCTAGAGAACGTACGGGACAGAACTATGGCTACACCTTC
.	TRBV7-8	TRBJ1-5	many	CASSSQRGAGQPQHF	TGTGCCAGCAGCTCCCAAAGGGGGGCTGGCCAGCCCCAGCATTTT
.	TRBV12-3/TRBV12-4	TRBJ2-1	.	CASTPLDRSSYNEQFF	TGTGCCAGCACCCCCCTCGACAGAAGCTCCTACAATGAGCAGTTCTTC
.	TRBV28	TRBJ1-1	.	CASSLSNFNTEAFF	TGTGCCAGCAGTTTATCTAACTTCAACACTGAAGCTTTCTTT
.	TRBV27	TRBJ2-2	.	CASSTGFSDTGELFF	TGTGCCAGCAGTACCGGGTTTTCGGACACCGGGGAGCTGTTTTTT
.	TRBV7-8	TRBJ2-1	many	CASSSQPASSYNEQFF	TGTGCCAGCAGCTCCCAGCCGGCCAGCTCCTACAATGAGCAGTTCTTC
TRBD1	TRBV6-2/TRBV6-3	TRBJ1-1	.	CASSSSDRGPDTEAFF	TGTGCCAGCAGTTCCTCGGACAGGGGGCCAGACACTGAAGCTTTCTTT
.	TRBV12-3/TRBV12-4	TRBJ1-6	.	CASRDGTSYNSPLHF	TGTGCCAGCAGGGACGGAACCTCCTATAATTCACCCCTCCACTTT
TRBD1	TRBV27	TRBJ1-1	.	CASSLRQGAWDTEAFF	TGTGCCAGCAGTTTAAGGCAGGGGGCATGGGACACTGAAGCTTTCTTT
.	TRBV4-3	TRBJ2-2	.	CASSQDIGGGSGELFF	TGCGCCAGCAGCCAAGATATAGGGGGGGGCTCCGGGGAGCTGTTTTTT
.	TRBV4-2	TRBJ1-2	few	CASSQGNGAALANYGYTF	TGTGCCAGCAGCCAAGGAAACGGGGCCGCGCTAGCTAACTATGGCTACACCTTC
.	TRBV18	TRBJ2-6	.	CASSPPGSGANVLTF	TGTGCCAGCTCACCACCTGGTTCTGGGGCCAACGTCCTGACTTTC
TRBD1	TRBV9	TRBJ1-5	few	CASSDTGGSQPQHF	TGTGCCAGCAGCGATACAGGGGGGTCTCAGCCCCAGCATTTT
.	TRBV29-1	TRBJ1-2	.	CSVEGGIKYGYTF	TGCAGCGTTGAGGGGGGAATAAAGTATGGCTACACCTTC
TRBD1	TRBV12-3/TRBV12-4	TRBJ1-3	.	CASSLWDSLTDTIYF	TGTGCCAGCAGTTTGTGGGACAGTCTGACAGACACCATATATTTT
.	TRBV6-1	TRBJ2-3	.	CASSEDWTNPPTQYF	TGTGCCAGCAGTGAAGATTGGACTAACCCCCCAACGCAGTATTTT
TRBD1	TRBV6-5	TRBJ1-2	.	CASSYLGTGDGYTF	TGTGCCAGCAGTTACCTGGGGACAGGGGATGGCTACACCTTC
.	TRBV20-1	TRBJ2-3	.	CSATGRSTDTQYF	TGCAGTGCTACAGGACGGAGCACAGATACGCAGTATTTT
.	TRBV12-3/TRBV12-4	TRBJ2-5	many	CASSSPLDQETQYF	TGTGCCAGCAGTTCCCCCTTGGACCAAGAGACCCAGTACTTC
.	TRBV7-4	TRBJ2-3	.	CASSPGDVGATDTQYF	TGTGCCAGCAGCCCCGGGGACGTGGGGGCTACAGATACGCAGTATTTT
TRBD2	TRBV19	TRBJ2-1	.	CASSIEASGPSYNEQFF	TGTGCCAGTAGTATAGAAGCTAGCGGCCCCTCCTACAATGAGCAGTTCTTC
TRBD1	TRBV7-2	TRBJ1-3	few	CASSPPGQRYGNTIYF	TGTGCCAGCAGCCCTCCGGGACAGAGATATGGAAACACCATATATTTT
.	TRBV7-6	TRBJ1-2	many	CASSLPGGDDGYTF	TGTGCCAGCAGCTTACCGGGTGGGGATGATGGCTACACCTTC
.	TRBV28	TRBJ2-2	.	CASSSGLLLAGELFF	TGTGCCAGCTCTTCAGGACTATTACTGGCCGGGGAGCTGTTTTTT
TRBD1	TRBV6-2/TRBV6-3	TRBJ1-2	.	CASSTQTGMGGYTF	TGTGCCAGCAGTACTCAGACAGGGATGGGTGGCTACACCTTC
TRBD1	TRBV7-9	TRBJ1-6	many	CASSPGTGSPLHF	TGTGCCAGCAGCCCTGGGACAGGTTCACCCCTCCACTTT
.	TRBV5-1	TRBJ2-7	many	CASSWVDGGRYEQYF	TGCGCCAGCAGCTGGGTAGACGGGGGTAGATACGAGCAGTACTTC
.	TRBV10-3	TRBJ2-7	few	CAIRTGPTYEQYF	TGTGCCATCAGGACAGGACCTACCTACGAGCAGTACTTC
.	TRBV7-9	TRBJ2-2	few	CASSSRPLLNGELFF	TGTGCCAGCAGCTCTAGACCCCTGCTGAACGGGGAGCTGTTTTTT
.	TRBV7-8	TRBJ2-1	.	CASSQRGASYNEQFF	TGTGCCAGCAGCCAACGGGGGGCCTCCTACAATGAGCAGTTCTTC
.	TRBV7-8	TRBJ2-7	many	CASSPEGGSYEQYF	TGTGCCAGCAGCCCGGAAGGGGGATCCTACGAGCAGTACTTC
.	TRBV7-6	TRBJ2-2	many	CASSLTKPKTNTGELFF	TGTGCCAGCAGCTTAACAAAGCCAAAAACGAACACCGGGGAGCTGTTTTTT
TRBD2	TRBV15	TRBJ2-3	.	CATSRESGLPAADTQYF	TGTGCCACCAGCAGAGAATCGGGACTACCCGCAGCAGATACGCAGTATTTT
TRBD1	TRBV25-1	TRBJ2-5	few	CASSDLGTAEVFQETQYF	TGTGCCAGCAGTGACCTAGGGACAGCCGAGGTCTTCCAAGAGACCCAGTACTTC